This T cell receptor (beta chain) stems from a study of human T cells and chemical hapten exposure. As for the study in general: Per-sample TCR yield variation was attributed mainly to small pooled library volume differences.

Trimming stripped 1 base from V and 4 bases from J, with 8 bases between. The CDR3 sequence is 14 residues long. Germline V gives CDR1 LGHDT, CDR2 YNNKEL (reference sequence). Time point indicated: pre-sensitization, week 0. Treatment of the sample: therapeutic diphenylcyclopropenone sensitization with weekly scalp DPC. The study drew its donors from alopecia patients who were 18 to 70 years old and suitable for DPC. Total RNA was isolated from unfractionated whole blood. TCRdb re-analysed the RACE reads in MiXCR, keeping a single row per CDR3 protein. The table has around 330,000 distinct CDR3 sequences, around 5.5% seen once; the top ten hold less than 9%.

This receptor was identified in a woman under 30 with alopecia areata. Some clones in this sample may be carry-over from other donors' samples. Sequences were derived from whole blood, sampled in connection with sensitization to the hapten diphenylcyclopropenone (DPC). The chain uses TRBV3-1 and TRBJ1-3, with D possibly TRBD1 on 5 matching bases. In DNA, the CDR3 is TGTGCCAGCAGCCAAGCCCAGGGAGGAAACACCATATATTTT. Translation: CASSQAQGGNTIYF.